Each of the 21 T cell receptor beta chains below was sequenced from the same sample in a study of cytomegalovirus exposure and HLA in healthy donors. The PCR ran on 60 Vbeta and 13 Jbeta primers. This table comes from immunoSEQ multiplex PCR, and its TCRdb copy is limited to in-frame clones, with some not included. The data show some 38,000 clones, around 53% seen once. Specimen: PBMCs. The receptor source for this set is a woman aged 40 to 50 in good health and CMV-seropositive.

The V and J genes are TRBV2 and TRBJ2-3; TRBD1 might be the D (6 bases). The germline V and J ends were trimmed by 4 bases and 6 bases, with 14 bases remaining between them. Germline values: CDR1 SNHLY, CDR2 FYNNEI. The CDR3 length is 14 residues. The CDR3 nucleotides read TGTGCCAGCAGTGTCGGCAGAGGACAGGATACGCAGTATTTT. Residues: CASSVGRGQDTQYF.

The gene calls are TRBV4-3 and TRBJ2-7; perhaps TRBD1 as D (6 bases). From germline, CDR1 is LGHNA and CDR2 YSLEER. Trimming took 0 bases from V and 1 from J, leaving 10 bases between them. This CDR3 has 15 residues. The CDR3 protein is CASSQETGQSYEQYF. As DNA, the CDR3 is TGCGCCAGCAGCCAAGAAACAGGGCAATCCTACGAGCAGTACTTC.

This clone was detected a few times. The chain employs TRBV7-2 and TRBJ2-1; 7 positions agree with TRBD2. Looked up from germline, CDR1 is SGHTA and CDR2 is FQGNSA. CDR3 length: 13 amino acids. J lost 7 bases, V lost 4 bases, and 4 bases had no gene match. CDR3 sequence reads: CASSSGGTNEQFF. The CDR3 region has the DNA TGTGCCAGCAGCTCCGGGGGGACGAATGAGCAGTTCTTC.

This clone was counted at least ten times. This sequence joins TRBV7-8 and TRBJ2-1; 7 nucleotides line up with TRBD1. This CDR3 spans 18 amino acids. Germline V lookup: CDR1 SGHVS, CDR2 FQNEAQ. V lost 3 bases and J lost 0; bases outside the gene matches: 11. The CDR3 loop is CASSFFTADRSSYNEQFF. CDR3 coding DNA: TGTGCCAGCAGCTTTTTTACCGCGGACAGGAGCTCCTACAATGAGCAGTTCTTC. The complete variable domain, with remaining parts taken from reference TRBV7-8 and TRBJ2-1, reads GAGVSQSPRYKVAKRGQDVALRCDPISGHVSLFWYQQALGQGPEFLTYFQNEAQLDKSGLPSDRFFAERPEGSVSTLKIQRTQQEDSAVYLCASSFFTADRSSYNEQFFGPGTRLTVL.

The gene calls are TRBV4-3 and TRBJ2-5, with D perhaps matching TRBD2 (5 bases). CDR1 is LGHNA and CDR2 is YSLEER in the germline V gene. The CDR3 is 12 amino acids. V was pared by 0 bases and J by 7 bases, with 6 bases between. The chain's CDR3 is CASSQDEGTQYF. CDR3 in DNA: TGCGCCAGCAGCCAAGATGAGGGGACCCAGTACTTC.

The chain uses TRBV20-1 and TRBJ1-2; D unclear. Deletions cut 5 bases from V and 0 bases from J, with 4 bases between. This CDR3 region has 11 residues. Germline loops: CDR1 DFQATT, CDR2 SNEGSKA (reference sequence). CDR3 DNA: TGCAGTGCTGTATCTAACTATGGCTACACCTTC. Translated: CSAVSNYGYTF.

In this sample, this clone turned up a few times. The J gene is TRBJ2-5, the V gene TRBV27, with no clear D. Germline V gene data show CDR1 as MNHEY and CDR2 as SMNVEV (reference sequence). V lost 7 bases and J 1 base, leaving 10 bases between the germline ends. The CDR3 consists of 13 residues. CDR3 DNA sequence: TGTGCCAGCACCCCTTTAATCCAAGAGACCCAGTACTTC. Translation gives CASTPLIQETQYF.

J is TRBJ2-1 and V is TRBV5-4; D remains unclear. V lost 0 bases to trimming and J lost 0 bases, with 7 bases between them. CDR3 length: 15 amino acids. Germline values: CDR1 SGHNT, CDR2 YYREEE (reference sequence). The DNA of the CDR3 is TGTGCCAGCAGCTTGGCTTCGAGCTCCTACAATGAGCAGTTCTTC. This sequence encodes CASSLASSSYNEQFF.

This clone was seen a handful of times. The rearrangement uses TRBV7-9 and TRBJ1-6; D is perhaps TRBD1 (6 bases). The CDR3 has 14 residues. Germline CDR1 SEHNR, CDR2 FQNEAQ (reference sequence). V shed 4 bases and J shed 6 bases, with 10 bases lying between them. CDR3: CASSSQGGNSPLHF. Here the CDR3 DNA reads TGTGCCAGCAGCTCTCAAGGGGGTAATTCACCCCTCCACTTT. The full variable domain, rest sourced from reference TRBV7-9 and TRBJ1-6, is DTGVSQNPRHKITKRGQNVTFRCDPISEHNRLYWYRQTLGQGPEFLTYFQNEAQLEKSRLLSDRFSAERPKGSFSTLEIQRTEQGDSAMYLCASSSQGGNSPLHFGNGTRLTVT.

The rearrangement uses TRBV5-1 and TRBJ2-5; D ambiguous. The CDR3 is 13 residues long. Deletions cut 0 bases from V and 5 bases from J, with 8 bases between. CDR1 is SGHRS, CDR2 YFSETQ, per germline. The CDR3, as DNA: TGCGCCAGCAGCTTGGGGGTCGGGGAGACCCAGTACTTC. The encoded protein is CASSLGVGETQYF. The full variable domain, its missing parts supplied by reference TRBV5-1 and TRBJ2-5, is KAGVTQTPRYLIKTRGQQVTLSCSPISGHRSVSWYQQTPGQGLQFLFEYFSETQRNKGNFPGRFSGRQFSNSRSEMNVSTLELGDSALYLCASSLGVGETQYFGPGTRLLVL.

Here the CDR3 reads CASSLAASGYEQYF. The CDR3 nucleotides read TGTGCCAGCAGCTTGGCGGCTAGCGGATACGAGCAGTACTTC. This rearrangement joins TRBV5-4 to TRBJ2-7; 7 bases are shared with TRBD2. Per germline, CDR1 SGHNT and CDR2 YYREEE (reference sequence). The V segment lost 0 bases and the J segment 4 bases; nucleotides outside the gene matches: 4. CDR3 length equals 14 residues.

The CDR3 DNA follows: TGTGCCAGCAGCGGCAGGGGCGTGGGCACCGGGGAGCTGTTTTTT. Protein sequence: CASSGRGVGTGELFF. The chain employs TRBV11-3 and TRBJ2-2, with D tentatively TRBD1 (6 bases). There are 15 residues in the CDR3. Looked up from germline, CDR1 is SGHNT and CDR2 is YENEEA. V lost 5 bases and J lost 4, with 14 bases in between.

This clone was counted between two and nine times. The sample carries other DNA sequences with the same CDR3. This sequence joins TRBV7-3 and TRBJ2-3; 7 nucleotides line up with TRBD2. The CDR3 covers 14 residues. Germline loops: CDR1 SGHTA, CDR2 FQGTGA. The J segment lost 6 bases and the V segment lost 3 bases, leaving 6 bases of the junction unmatched. CDR3 protein: CASSFTSGVDTQYF. For the CDR3, the DNA is TGTGCCAGCAGCTTCACCAGCGGGGTCGATACGCAGTATTTT. The full variable domain, rest sourced from reference TRBV7-3 and TRBJ2-3, is GAGVSQTPSNKVTEKGKYVELRCDPISGHTALYWYRQSLGQGPEFLIYFQGTGAADDSGLPNDRFFAVRPEGSVSTLKIQRTERGDSAVYLCASSFTSGVDTQYFGPGTRLTVL.

This clone was seen a few times. The chain is built from TRBV12-2 and TRBJ2-4; the D call in the table, TRBD1, was not verified against the DNA. TRBV12-2 is shown as a pseudogene. The CDR3 consists of 21 residues. This chain's CDR3 is CASRLLSRDRGRFVAKNIQYF. DNA for the CDR3: TGTGCAAGTCGCTTGCTTAGCCGGGACAGGGGGCGATTCGTAGCCAAAAACATTCAGTACTTC.

This chain links TRBV2 with TRBJ2-4; possibly TRBD2 for D (6 bases). The germline CDR1 and CDR2 sequences are SNHLY and FYNNEI. The CDR3 contains 14 residues. The ends were cut back, 6 bases at V and 8 bases at J, with 17 bases in the middle. CDR3 protein: CASSLGLASDIQYF. Written as DNA, the CDR3 is TGTGCCAGCAGCCTGGGGCTAGCGTCAGACATTCAGTACTTC.

This clone has more than one count but fewer than ten. The chain links TRBV28 to TRBJ2-7; no clear D gene. The CDR3 is made up of 11 amino acids. The V gene lost 3 bases and the J gene lost 4 bases, with 4 bases spanning the gap. Germline V gene sequence: CDR1 MDHEN, CDR2 SYDVKM. CDR3 sequence: CASSFRYEQYF. As DNA, the CDR3 is TGTGCCAGCAGTTTCCGTTACGAGCAGTACTTC.

V gene TRBV5-1 combines with J gene TRBJ1-2; 7 bases fit TRBD1. Germline CDR1 is SGHRS and CDR2 is YFSETQ. V lost 4 bases, J lost 3 bases, and 3 bases stayed unmatched. This CDR3 is 13 amino acids long. CDR3 loop: CASSNQGDYGYTF. The CDR3 DNA sequence: TGCGCCAGCAGCAATCAGGGGGACTATGGCTACACCTTC.

V usage is TRBV6-6 and J usage is TRBJ2-1, with 7 bases that match TRBD2. Germline trimming cut 9 bases from V and 3 bases from J; bases unmatched to any gene: 8. Germline CDR1 and CDR2: MNHNY and SVGAGI (reference sequence). The CDR3 is made up of 14 amino acids. The CDR3 DNA reads TGTGCCAGTCACGGACTAGACTTCTACAATGAGCAGTTCTTC. Translating it yields CASHGLDFYNEQFF.

The chain uses TRBV7-9 and TRBJ1-2; 8 nucleotides align to TRBD1. This CDR3 is built from 14 residues. Per the germline V gene, CDR1 is SEHNR and CDR2 is FQNEAQ (reference sequence). Trimming at V came to 5 bases and at J to 1 base, leaving 3 bases not matched to a gene. DNA of the CDR3: TGTGCCAGCAGCGCCACAGGGGGTAACTATGGCTACACCTTC. Protein: CASSATGGNYGYTF.

The genes are TRBV29-1 and TRBJ2-5; 10 positions match TRBD1. Germline CDR1 SQVTM, CDR2 ANQGSEA. The CDR3 runs 13 residues. J lost 10 bases, V lost 4 bases, and 9 bases had no gene match. CDR3 coding DNA: TGCAGCGTTGCCCCCGGACAGGGGGAGTACCAGTACTTC. Protein product: CSVAPGQGEYQYF.

This clone appeared a few times. The chain employs TRBV6-4 and TRBJ2-5; the D gene is possibly TRBD1 (5 bases). Germline assignment: CDR1 MRHNA and CDR2 SNTAGT. Trimming pared 4 bases from V and 2 bases from J, leaving 14 bases between. This CDR3 spans 15 amino acids. The CDR3 region is CASSVSSKGQETQYF. Here the CDR3 DNA reads TGTGCCAGCAGTGTTAGTAGCAAGGGGCAAGAGACCCAGTACTTC.